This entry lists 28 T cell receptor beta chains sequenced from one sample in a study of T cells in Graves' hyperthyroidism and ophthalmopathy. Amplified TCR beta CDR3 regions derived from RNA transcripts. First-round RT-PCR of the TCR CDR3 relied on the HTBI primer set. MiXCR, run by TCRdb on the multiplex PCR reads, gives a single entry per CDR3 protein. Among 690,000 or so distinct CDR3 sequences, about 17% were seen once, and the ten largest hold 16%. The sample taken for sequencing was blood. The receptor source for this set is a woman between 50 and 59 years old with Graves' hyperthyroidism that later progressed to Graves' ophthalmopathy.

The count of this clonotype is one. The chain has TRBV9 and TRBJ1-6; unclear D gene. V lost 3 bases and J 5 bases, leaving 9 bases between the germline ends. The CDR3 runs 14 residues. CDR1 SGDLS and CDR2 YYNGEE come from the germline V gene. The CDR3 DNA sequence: TGTGCCAGCAGCGGTCCCGGGGATAATTCACCCCTCCACTTT. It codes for CASSGPGDNSPLHF. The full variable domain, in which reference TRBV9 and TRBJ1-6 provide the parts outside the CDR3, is DSGVTQTPKHLITATGQRVTLRCSPRSGDLSVYWYQQSLDQGLQFLIQYYNGEERAKGNILERFSAQQFPDLHSELNLSSLELGDSALYFCASSGPGDNSPLHFGNGTRLTVT.

In DNA form, the CDR3 reads TGTGCCAGCAGTGAAGCCGGTGGGGGACCGAAGCATTTT. This encodes CASSEAGGGPKHF. This chain connects TRBV6-1 to TRBJ1-5; possible D gene TRBD1, 5 bases. Germline V CDR1 and CDR2: MNHNS, SASEGT. This CDR3 is 13 amino acids long. V was shortened by 0 bases and J by 14 bases, with 14 bases between the two germline ends.

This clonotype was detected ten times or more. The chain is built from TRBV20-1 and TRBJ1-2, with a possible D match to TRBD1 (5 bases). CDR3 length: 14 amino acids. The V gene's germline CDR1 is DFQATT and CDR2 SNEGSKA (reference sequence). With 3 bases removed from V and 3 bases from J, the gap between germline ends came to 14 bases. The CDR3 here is CSASAGQGDYGYTF. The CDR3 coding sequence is TGCAGTGCTAGTGCCGGGCAGGGCGACTATGGCTACACCTTC.

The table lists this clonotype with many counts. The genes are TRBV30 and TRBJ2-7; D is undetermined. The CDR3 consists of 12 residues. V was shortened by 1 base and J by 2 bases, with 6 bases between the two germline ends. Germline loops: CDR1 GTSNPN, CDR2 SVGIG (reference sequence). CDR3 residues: CAWSATAYEQYF. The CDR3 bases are TGTGCCTGGAGTGCTACAGCCTACGAGCAGTACTTC.

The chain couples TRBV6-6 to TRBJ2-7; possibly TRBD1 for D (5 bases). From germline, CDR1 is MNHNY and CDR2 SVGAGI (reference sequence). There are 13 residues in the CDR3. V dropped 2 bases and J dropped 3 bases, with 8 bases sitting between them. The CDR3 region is CASSYDSHYEQYF. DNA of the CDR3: TGTGCCAGCAGTTACGACAGCCACTACGAGCAGTACTTC.

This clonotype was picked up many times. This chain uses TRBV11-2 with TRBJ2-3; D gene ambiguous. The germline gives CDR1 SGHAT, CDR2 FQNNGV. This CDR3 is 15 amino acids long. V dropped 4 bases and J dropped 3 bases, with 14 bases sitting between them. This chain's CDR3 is CASSSFGKQTDTQYF. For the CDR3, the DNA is TGTGCCAGCAGCTCCTTTGGGAAACAGACAGATACGCAGTATTTT.

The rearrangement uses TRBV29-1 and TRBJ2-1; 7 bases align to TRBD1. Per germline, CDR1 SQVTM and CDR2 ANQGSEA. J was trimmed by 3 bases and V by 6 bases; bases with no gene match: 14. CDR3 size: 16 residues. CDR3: CSVLTQGQSIYNEQFF. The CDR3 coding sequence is TGCAGCGTCCTCACCCAGGGACAGAGTATCTACAATGAGCAGTTCTTC.

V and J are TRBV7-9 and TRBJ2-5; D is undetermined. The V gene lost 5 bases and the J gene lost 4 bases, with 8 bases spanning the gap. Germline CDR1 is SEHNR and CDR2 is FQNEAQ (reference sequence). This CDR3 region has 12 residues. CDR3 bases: TGTGCCAGCAGCCCTTATCGAGAGACCCAGTACTTC. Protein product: CASSPYRETQYF. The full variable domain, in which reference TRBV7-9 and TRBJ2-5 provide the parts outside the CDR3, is DTGVSQNPRHKITKRGQNVTFRCDPISEHNRLYWYRQTLGQGPEFLTYFQNEAQLEKSRLLSDRFSAERPKGSFSTLEIQRTEQGDSAMYLCASSPYRETQYFGPGTRLLVL.

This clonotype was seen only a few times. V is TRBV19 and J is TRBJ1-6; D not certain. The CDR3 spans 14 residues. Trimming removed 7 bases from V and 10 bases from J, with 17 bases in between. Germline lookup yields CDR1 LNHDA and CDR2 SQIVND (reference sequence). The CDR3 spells CASTSGPLGSPLHF. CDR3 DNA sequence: TGTGCCAGTACCTCCGGGCCCCTCGGATCACCCCTCCACTTT.

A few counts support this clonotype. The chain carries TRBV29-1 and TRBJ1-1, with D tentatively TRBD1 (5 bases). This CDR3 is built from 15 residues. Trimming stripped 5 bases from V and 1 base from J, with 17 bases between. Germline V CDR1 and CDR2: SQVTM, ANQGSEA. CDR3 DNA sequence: TGCAGCGTTCGGGCCCTTGACCAGGGGAACACTGAAGCTTTCTTT. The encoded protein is CSVRALDQGNTEAFF. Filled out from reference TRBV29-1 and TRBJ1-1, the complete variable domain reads SAVISQKPSRDICQRGTSLTIQCQVDSQVTMMFWYRQQPGQSLTLIATANQGSEATYESGFVIDKFPISRPNLTFSTLTVSNMSPEDSSIYLCSVRALDQGNTEAFFGQGTRLTVV.

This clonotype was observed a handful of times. The CDR3 loop is CASRGGGLAGDTDTQYF. In DNA, the CDR3 is TGTGCCAGCAGGGGGGGCGGACTAGCGGGAGACACAGATACGCAGTATTTT. The rearrangement links TRBV2 to TRBJ2-3, with 13 bases that match TRBD2. Germline lookup yields CDR1 SNHLY and CDR2 FYNNEI. J lost 2 bases, V lost 6 bases, and 8 bases had no gene match. CDR3 size: 17 residues.

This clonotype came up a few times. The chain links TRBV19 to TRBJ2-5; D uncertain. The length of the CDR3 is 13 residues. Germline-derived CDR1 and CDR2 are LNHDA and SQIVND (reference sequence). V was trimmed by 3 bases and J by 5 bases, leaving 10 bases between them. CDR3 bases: TGTGCCAGTAGTATGGAAAGGCGTGAGACCCAGTACTTC. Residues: CASSMERRETQYF.

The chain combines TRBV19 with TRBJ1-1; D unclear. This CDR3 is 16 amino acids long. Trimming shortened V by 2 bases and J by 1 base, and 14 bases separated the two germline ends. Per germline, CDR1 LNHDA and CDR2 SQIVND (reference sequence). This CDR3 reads CASSILSRQRNTEAFF. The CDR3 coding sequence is TGTGCCAGTAGTATACTGTCGCGGCAGAGGAACACTGAAGCTTTCTTT.

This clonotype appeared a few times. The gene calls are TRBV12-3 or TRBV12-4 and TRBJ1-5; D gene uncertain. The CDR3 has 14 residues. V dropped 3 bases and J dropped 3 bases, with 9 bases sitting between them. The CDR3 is CASSLRLTNQPQHF. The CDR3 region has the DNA TGTGCCAGCAGTTTGAGGCTGACCAATCAGCCCCAGCATTTT.

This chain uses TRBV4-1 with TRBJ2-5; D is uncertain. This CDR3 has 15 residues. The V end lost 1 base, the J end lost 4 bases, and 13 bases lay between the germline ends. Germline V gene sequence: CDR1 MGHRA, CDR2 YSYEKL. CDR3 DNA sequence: TGCGCCAGCAGCCAAGCTGCGTATCAAGGAGAGACCCAGTACTTC. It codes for CASSQAAYQGETQYF.

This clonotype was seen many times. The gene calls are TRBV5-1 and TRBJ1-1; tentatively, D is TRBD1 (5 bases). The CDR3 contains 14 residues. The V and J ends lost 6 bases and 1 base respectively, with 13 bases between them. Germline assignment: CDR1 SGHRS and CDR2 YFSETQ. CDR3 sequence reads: CASNLGTRNTEAFF. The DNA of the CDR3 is TGCGCCAGCAACCTGGGGACTAGGAACACTGAAGCTTTCTTT.

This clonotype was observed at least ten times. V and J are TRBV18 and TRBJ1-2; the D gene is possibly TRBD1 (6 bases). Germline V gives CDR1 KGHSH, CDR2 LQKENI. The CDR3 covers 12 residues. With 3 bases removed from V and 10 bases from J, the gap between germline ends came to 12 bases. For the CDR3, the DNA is TGTGCCAGCTCACCGATACAGGGCACCTACACCTTC. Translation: CASSPIQGTYTF.

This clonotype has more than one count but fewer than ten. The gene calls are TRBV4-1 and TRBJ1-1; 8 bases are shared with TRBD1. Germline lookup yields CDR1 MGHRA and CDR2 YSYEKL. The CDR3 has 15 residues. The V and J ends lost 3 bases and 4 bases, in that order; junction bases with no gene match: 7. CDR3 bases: TGCGCCAGCAGCCAGGCTCAGGGGGCGTCCACTGAAGCTTTCTTT. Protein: CASSQAQGASTEAFF.

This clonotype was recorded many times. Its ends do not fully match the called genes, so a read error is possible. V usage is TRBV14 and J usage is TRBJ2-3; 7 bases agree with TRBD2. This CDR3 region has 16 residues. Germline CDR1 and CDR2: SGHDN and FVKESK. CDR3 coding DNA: TGTGCCAGCAGCCTGGGCGGGAGCCTGATTACAGATACGCAGTTTTTT. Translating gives CASSLGGSLITDTQFF.

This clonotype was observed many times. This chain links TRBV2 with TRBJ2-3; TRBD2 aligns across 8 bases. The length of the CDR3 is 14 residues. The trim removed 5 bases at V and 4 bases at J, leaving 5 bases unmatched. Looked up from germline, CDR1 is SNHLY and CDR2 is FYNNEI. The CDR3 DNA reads TGTGCCAGCAGTCCAGCGGGGGCTTCAGATACGCAGTATTTT. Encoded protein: CASSPAGASDTQYF.

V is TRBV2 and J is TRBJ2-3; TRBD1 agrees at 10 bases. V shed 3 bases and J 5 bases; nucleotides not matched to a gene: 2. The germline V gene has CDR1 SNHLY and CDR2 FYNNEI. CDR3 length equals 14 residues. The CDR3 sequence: CASSDWDRGDTQYF. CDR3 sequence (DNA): TGTGCCAGCAGTGATTGGGACAGGGGAGATACGCAGTATTTT.

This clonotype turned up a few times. The CDR3 coding sequence is TGTGCCAGCAGCCAAGGTGGGGGGCTTCCCCCAGATACGCAGTATTTT. This codes for CASSQGGGLPPDTQYF. This rearrangement joins TRBV3-1 to TRBJ2-3; possibly TRBD1 or TRBD2 for D (6 bases each). Germline CDR1 LGHDT, CDR2 YNNKEL (reference sequence). V lost 1 base and J 4 bases, leaving 15 bases between the germline ends. There are 16 residues in the CDR3.

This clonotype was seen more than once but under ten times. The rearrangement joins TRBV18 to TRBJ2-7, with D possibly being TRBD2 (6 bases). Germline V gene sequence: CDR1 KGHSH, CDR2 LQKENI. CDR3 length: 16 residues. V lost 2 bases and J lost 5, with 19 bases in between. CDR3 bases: TGTGCCAGCTCACCAGGTCGCAGTGCTAGCGTGGACGAGCAGTACTTC. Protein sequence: CASSPGRSASVDEQYF.

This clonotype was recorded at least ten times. Here the CDR3 DNA reads TGTGCCAGCAGCTTAGGGTCCTCGGGGACCCTTGGGGGTGAGCAGTTCTTC. Residues: CASSLGSSGTLGGEQFF. V is TRBV7-9 and J is TRBJ2-1; D may correspond to TRBD1 or TRBD2 (5 bases each). The length of the CDR3 is 17 residues. With 1 base removed from V and 9 bases from J, the gap between germline ends came to 22 bases. CDR1 and CDR2 from the germline V gene are SEHNR and FQNEAQ (reference sequence).

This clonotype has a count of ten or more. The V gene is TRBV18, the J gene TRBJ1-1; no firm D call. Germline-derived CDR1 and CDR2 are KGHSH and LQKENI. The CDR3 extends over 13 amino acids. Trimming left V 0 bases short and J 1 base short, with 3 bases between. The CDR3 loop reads CASSPPQNTEAFF. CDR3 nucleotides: TGTGCCAGCTCACCACCTCAGAACACTGAAGCTTTCTTT.

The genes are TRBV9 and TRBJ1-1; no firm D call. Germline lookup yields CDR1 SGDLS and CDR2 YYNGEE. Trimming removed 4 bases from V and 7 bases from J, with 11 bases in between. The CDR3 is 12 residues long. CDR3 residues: CASSSGSDEAFF. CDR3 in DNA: TGTGCCAGCAGCTCCGGATCGGATGAAGCTTTCTTT.

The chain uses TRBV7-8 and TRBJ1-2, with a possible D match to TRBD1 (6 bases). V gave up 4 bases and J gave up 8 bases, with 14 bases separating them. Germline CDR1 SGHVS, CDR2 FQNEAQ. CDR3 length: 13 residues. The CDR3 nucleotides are TGTGCCAGCAGCTCCTTACAGGGTGAAGGCTACACCTTC. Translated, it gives CASSSLQGEGYTF.

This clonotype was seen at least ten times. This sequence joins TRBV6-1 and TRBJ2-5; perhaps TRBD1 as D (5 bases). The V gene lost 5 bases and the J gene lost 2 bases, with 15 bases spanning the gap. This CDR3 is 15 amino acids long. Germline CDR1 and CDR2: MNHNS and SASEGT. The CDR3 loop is CASSPGHSEQETQYF. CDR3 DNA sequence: TGTGCCAGCAGTCCCGGACACTCGGAACAAGAGACCCAGTACTTC.